This T cell receptor (beta chain) was retrieved from a study of shared clonotypes between healthy human individuals. This clone was picked up a small number of times. The CDR3 covers 12 residues. The germline V and J ends were trimmed by 6 bases and 2 bases, with 4 bases remaining between them. Germline values: CDR1 MGHRA, CDR2 YSYEKL. Sequenced by immunoSEQ multiplex PCR; TCRdb stores in-frame clones only, minus some. Of over a million clones detected, 60% to 80% appear once; the ten largest clones hold about 1.5%. The V gene is TRBV4-1, the J gene TRBJ1-4, with unresolved D. The source material was memory CD4+ T cells sorted from blood. The subset is: CD45RA-negative fraction. The receptor was isolated from a man aged 18 to 30 in good health. CDR3 sequence reads: CASSKTNEKLFF. The CDR3 region has the DNA TGCGCCAGCAGTAAGACTAATGAAAAACTGTTTTTT.